This section outlines one TCR beta chain sequence together with its context. Its matching antigen is unknown. The sample comes from a study of CD8+ T cells in alopecia areata. Overall study: Treated patients' severity was scored by percentage of affected scalp area. General study findings and limits: The study found that many expanded lesional clones persisted in scalp and blood during tofacitinib. Elevated clonality characterized lesional scalp relative to normal scalp, particularly in alopecia totalis/universalis.

cDNA reverse transcribed from extracted RNA served as the sequencing template. TCRdb keeps only in-frame clones here, not all; method: immunoSEQ multiplex PCR. The sample consists of more than 130,000 clones, 65% to 90% of them appearing once. The treatment: oral pan-JAK inhibitor, 5-10 mg twice daily. Sorting of CD4+ and CD8+ T cells was performed on PBMCs. Trimming removed 4 bases from V and 5 bases from J, with 10 bases in between. Germline values: CDR1 SGHDT, CDR2 YYEEEE. The CDR3 covers 13 residues. This material consisted of CD8+ T cells sorted from blood, taken at week 4, from a patient treated with tofacitinib. V and J are TRBV5-6 and TRBJ2-1, with no clear D. This TCR came from a human donor with alopecia areata. The CDR3 region has the DNA TGTGCCAGCAGCAGATGGGCCCACAATGAGCAGTTCTTC. It codes for CASSRWAHNEQFF.